Detailed here is one TCR beta chain. These data belong to a study of T cell changes during pregnancy in multiple sclerosis. Clones were sequenced by immunoSEQ multiplex PCR, and TCRdb holds only the in-frame ones, with some missing. The profile shows fewer than 110,000 clones, roughly 92% of them singletons. The TCR comes from a female donor with multiple sclerosis, enrolled in a pregnancy study. Sample: peripheral blood, taken after pregnancy.

CDR3 amino acids: CASGRAGGVKDTQYF. CDR3 DNA sequence: TGTGCCAGCGGTCGAGCGGGAGGGGTGAAAGATACGCAGTATTTT. The V gene is TRBV7-9, the J gene TRBJ2-3, with 10 bases matching TRBD2. CDR3 length: 15 residues. Germline lookup yields CDR1 SEHNR and CDR2 FQNEAQ (reference sequence). Trimming removed 8 bases from V and 5 bases from J; junction bases left unmatched: 10.